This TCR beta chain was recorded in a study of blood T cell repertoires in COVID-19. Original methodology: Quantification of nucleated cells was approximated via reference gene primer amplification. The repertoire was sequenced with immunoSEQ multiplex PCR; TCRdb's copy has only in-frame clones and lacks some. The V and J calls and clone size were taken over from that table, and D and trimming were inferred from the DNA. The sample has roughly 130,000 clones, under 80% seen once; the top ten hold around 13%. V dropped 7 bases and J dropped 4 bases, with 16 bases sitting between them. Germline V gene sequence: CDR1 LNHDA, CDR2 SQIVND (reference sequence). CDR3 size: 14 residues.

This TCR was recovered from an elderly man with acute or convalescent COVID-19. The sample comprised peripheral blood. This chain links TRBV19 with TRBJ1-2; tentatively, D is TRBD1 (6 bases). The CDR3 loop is CASTPRQATYGYTF. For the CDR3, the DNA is TGTGCCAGTACCCCGAGACAGGCGACCTATGGCTACACCTTC.